One sample yielded the 15 T cell receptor beta chains listed below, sequenced in a study of cytomegalovirus exposure and HLA in healthy donors. Profiling relied on immunoSEQ multiplex PCR, and the TCRdb table lists in-frame clones only, not all of them. This table holds 250,000 or so clones, 90% found once. Sequencing was done on a sample of PBMCs. These receptors were taken from a young woman in good health and CMV-seronegative.

This clone has a single count. The chain recombines TRBV7-6 with TRBJ2-2; D may be TRBD1 (6 bases). Trimming stripped 5 bases from V and 8 bases from J, with 18 bases between. The germline V gene encodes CDR1 SGHVS and CDR2 FNYEAQ. CDR3 length equals 15 residues. The CDR3 DNA is TGTGCCAGCAGCGCCGGGACACCAAGTGGTGGGGAGCTGTTTTTT. It specifies CASSAGTPSGGELFF.

This sequence joins TRBV28 and TRBJ2-2, with TRBD1 identical over 7 bases. V lost 7 bases to trimming and J lost 4 bases; unmatched junction nucleotides: 6. Germline assignment: CDR1 MDHEN and CDR2 SYDVKM. The CDR3 is 14 residues long. This CDR3 reads CASISWDSTGELFF. CDR3 coding DNA: TGTGCCAGCATTTCATGGGACAGCACCGGGGAGCTGTTTTTT. Using reference TRBV28 and TRBJ2-2 for the parts outside the CDR3, the full variable domain is DVKVTQSSRYLVKRTGEKVFLECVQDMDHENMFWYRQDPGLGLRLIYFSYDVKMKEKGDIPEGYSVSREKKERFSLILESASTNQTSMYLCASISWDSTGELFFGEGSRLTVL.

The chain combines TRBV30 with TRBJ2-7, with 9 bases aligning to TRBD1. The ends lost 3 bases at V and 4 bases at J; junction bases unmatched: 10. The CDR3 loop spans 15 amino acids. From germline, CDR1 is GTSNPN and CDR2 SVGIG (reference sequence). CDR3 sequence (DNA): TGTGCCTGGAGACCTCCGGGACAGGGAGATTACGAGCAGTACTTC. It translates to CAWRPPGQGDYEQYF.

This chain uses TRBV30 with TRBJ1-1, with 9 bases that match TRBD1. J was trimmed by 6 bases and V by 0 bases; bases with no gene match: 2. CDR1 and CDR2 from the germline V gene are GTSNPN and SVGIG (reference sequence). CDR3 size: 13 residues. CDR3 sequence (DNA): TGTGCCTGGAGTGTACAGGGGGCCCCTGAAGCTTTCTTT. Its translation: CAWSVQGAPEAFF.

The chain uses TRBV2 and TRBJ2-3; 7 positions match TRBD2. The junction had 16 bases not matched to a gene; V was cut back by 2 bases and J by 2 bases. The CDR3 spans 19 residues. In germline, CDR1 is SNHLY, CDR2 FYNNEI. The CDR3 reads CASSELLAADIKITDTQYF. Here the CDR3 DNA reads TGTGCCAGCAGTGAATTGCTAGCGGCGGACATAAAGATCACAGATACGCAGTATTTT.

The chain carries TRBV29-1 and TRBJ2-3, with a tentative D call TRBD2 (5 bases). The germline V gene has CDR1 SQVTM and CDR2 ANQGSEA. This CDR3 comprises 15 residues. V was shortened by 3 bases and J by 4 bases, with 17 bases between the two germline ends. The DNA of the CDR3 is TGCAGCGTTGAGACTACCTCCAACGAGGCAGATACGCAGTATTTT. Residues: CSVETTSNEADTQYF.

This clone has a single count. The chain couples TRBV7-2 to TRBJ1-2; 7 bases match TRBD1. The CDR3 runs to 14 residues. CDR1 and CDR2 from the germline V gene are SGHTA and FQGNSA. Trimming cost V 1 base and J 2 bases; bases outside gene matches: 1. This CDR3 is CASSLVQGNYGYTF. CDR3 bases: TGTGCCAGCAGCTTAGTACAGGGGAACTATGGCTACACCTTC.

The genes are TRBV11-2 and TRBJ2-1; tentatively, D is TRBD1 (5 bases). Germline CDR1 reads SGHAT; CDR2 reads FQNNGV. The CDR3 loop spans 15 amino acids. Trimming pared 0 bases from V and 11 bases from J, leaving 17 bases between. This CDR3 reads CASSLDPRGTEKQFF. The CDR3 region has the DNA TGTGCCAGCAGCTTAGACCCTAGGGGAACAGAAAAGCAGTTCTTC.

The chain employs TRBV2 and TRBJ2-7; 10 bases match TRBD2. The CDR3 spans 15 residues. V lost 1 base and J lost 3; bases outside the gene matches: 3. Germline V gene data show CDR1 as SNHLY and CDR2 as FYNNEI. In DNA, the CDR3 is TGTGCCAGCAGTGAAGGTAGCGGGGGGTACTACGAGCAGTACGTC. The encoded protein is CASSEGSGGYYEQYV.

The chain is built from TRBV6-5 and TRBJ2-1; TRBD1 matches at 9 bases. Germline V gene data show CDR1 as MNHEY and CDR2 as SVGAGI. The CDR3 loop spans 15 amino acids. Trimming removed 5 bases from V and 0 bases from J; junction bases left unmatched: 2. The CDR3 DNA sequence: TGTGCCAGCAGTAAGACAGGGGGCTCCTACAATGAGCAGTTCTTC. It translates to CASSKTGGSYNEQFF.

This chain joins TRBV6-1 and TRBJ2-7; TRBD1 agrees at 7 bases. J gave up 7 bases and V 1 base, and 7 bases lay outside the gene matches. Per germline, CDR1 MNHNS and CDR2 SASEGT. This CDR3 contains 14 residues. The CDR3 sequence is CASSEDRGVKEQYV. In DNA, the CDR3 is TGTGCCAGCAGTGAAGACAGGGGAGTAAAGGAGCAGTACGTC.

This rearrangement joins TRBV27 to TRBJ2-3, with 9 bases that match TRBD2. Trimming cost V 4 bases and J 2 bases; bases outside gene matches: 10. The CDR3 extends over 17 amino acids. Germline CDR1 MNHEY, CDR2 SMNVEV (reference sequence). CDR3 sequence: CASSSGLAGLNTDTQYF. The CDR3 DNA reads as TGTGCCAGCAGTTCCGGTCTAGCGGGGTTAAACACAGATACGCAGTATTTT.

The chain is built from TRBV2 and TRBJ2-3; the match to TRBD1 covers 12 bases. CDR3 length equals 15 residues. J lost 4 bases, V lost 6 bases, and 5 bases had no gene match. In germline, CDR1 is SNHLY, CDR2 FYNNEI. DNA of the CDR3: TGTGCCAGCAGAGTGGGACAGGGGGCCGCAGATACGCAGTATTTT. Its translation: CASRVGQGAADTQYF.

The chain uses TRBV2 and TRBJ1-2; D is possibly TRBD1 (5 bases). V was pared by 7 bases and J by 8 bases, with 17 bases between. There are 13 residues in the CDR3. Germline lookup yields CDR1 SNHLY and CDR2 FYNNEI. In DNA form, the CDR3 reads TGTGCCAGCAATTTTAGGGGCCTGGACGGCTACACCTTC. It translates to CASNFRGLDGYTF.

The rearrangement joins TRBV9 to TRBJ2-4, with D perhaps matching TRBD1 (5 bases). This CDR3 is 16 amino acids long. Germline V CDR1 and CDR2: SGDLS, YYNGEE. V lost 0 bases and J lost 0, with 10 bases in between. CDR3 amino acids: CASSVGVGLAKNIQYF. The CDR3 coding sequence is TGTGCCAGCAGCGTAGGGGTGGGGCTAGCCAAAAACATTCAGTACTTC. Complete variable domain (other parts from reference TRBV9 and TRBJ2-4): DSGVTQTPKHLITATGQRVTLRCSPRSGDLSVYWYQQSLDQGLQFLIQYYNGEERAKGNILERFSAQQFPDLHSELNLSSLELGDSALYFCASSVGVGLAKNIQYFGAGTRLSVL.